This entry concerns a single T cell receptor (beta chain). The antigen it recognizes is unknown. Base qualities are not at hand, and no much larger clone is one base apart. The same CDR3 is also encoded by other DNA sequences in this sample. The data stem from a study of T cells in localized non-small cell lung cancer (dated by TCRdb to the early 2020s). Study-wide context: The study analyzed T cell repertoires of hundreds of early-stage NSCLC patients, comparing tumors and uninvolved tumor-adjacent lungs. The cohort consisted of 200 to 250 treatment-naive NSCLC patients whose localized lung tumors had been resected. A mean age of around 66 years was recorded for the NSCLC patients, of whom 129 were male and 100 to 110 were female. What the authors observed across the whole study: Higher T cell density in blood was associated with longer overall survival, whereas higher clonality in adjacent lung was associated with shorter survival. A median of 57 of the top 100 tumor clones turned up in the paired uninvolved adjacent lung, and 25 to 35 of those clones also ranked among the top 100 of that same adjacent lung. Because multi-region tumor sequencing was not performed, intratumor heterogeneity could not be ruled out. Because the study design was exploratory, TCR variables were selected using unadjusted p-values without false-discovery rate correction. Uninvolved tumor-adjacent lung showed the highest T cell clonality, higher than tumor, which suggests more focused antigenic responses in the uninvolved tumor-adjacent lung.

The immunoSEQ Assay was used to sequence TCR beta CDR3 regions from DNA. The source study handled its data this way. To compute T cell density, TCR beta template counts were normalized to usable DNA, which was estimated by amplifying housekeeping genes. The preseqR package was used to estimate richness by extrapolating to 400,000 templates for PBMC samples and to 120,000 templates for tissue samples. Clonality was defined as one minus Pielou's evenness. Tissue-enriched TCRs were identified by differential abundance testing using productive amino-acid clonotypes, minimum total count 5 and alpha 0.1. The Jaccard Index and the Morisita Overlap Index were used to measure how much the repertoires overlapped between compartments. GLIPH grouped TCR beta CDR3s together with public tetramer-defined viral CDR3s, and a viral motif had to include at least three viral sequences and also show V-gene enrichment. Entries here come from immuneACCESS through TCRdb and include only in-frame sequences with V and J called. Some clones fail to appear in such tables; in the studies checked, an unresolved V gene covers under half of the shortfall, and the cause of the remainder is unknown. That table is the source of V, J and clone size, and D and trimming were worked out from the DNA. The sample data list 64,000 or so clones, and 90% of these were observed just once. The ten largest make up about 2.1% of the sample.

At the junction V is shortened by 6 bases and J by 1 base, with 6 bases in between. Its CDR3 holds 12 amino acids, cysteine through phenylalanine. CDR3 DNA only is kept here, 36 bases in frame from base 1. The CDR1 and CDR2 encoded by the germline V gene are ENHRY and SYGVKD. At diagnosis, peripheral blood, uninvolved tumor-adjacent lung and tumor were collected and stored as a combination of fresh-frozen and FFPE material. For TCR repertoire profiling, the blood samples were analyzed as peripheral blood mononuclear cells. Sequenced here: peripheral blood, sampled before any cancer treatment. The rearranged segments are TRBV10-3 and TRBJ1-1; the D segment cannot be called with confidence. This TCR was sampled from a woman aged 40 to 75 with stage I lung adenocarcinoma. Here is the DNA: TGTGCCATCAGGGGTCAGAACACTGAAGCTTTCTTT. Its amino acids are CAIRGQNTEAFF.